This T cell receptor beta chain was identified in a study of patients and donors after allogeneic stem cell transplantation (dated by TCRdb to about 2020). In its sample, this clonotype was seen many times. There is no known antigen for this receptor. Base qualities are not recorded, but no much larger clone differs from it by a single base. Library preparation employed RT-PCR. Sequenced using a NextSeq 550. TCRdb reanalyzed the raw reads on its own, using fastp at Q25 for trimming and MiXCR for clone calling, and kept in-frame beta chains. Each CDR3 protein gets just one entry, which takes the most common genes and DNA from the rows behind it. The sample table shows more than 25,000 distinct CDR3 sequences, and 7% to 8.5% are seen once. About half of the sample rests with the top ten. Trimming takes 2 bases from V and 3 bases from J, and the germline ends sit 7 bases apart. The germline V gene (reference sequence) gives CDR1 as MNHEY and CDR2 as SMNVEV. CDR3 length: 13 amino acids, cysteine to phenylalanine. Only the CDR3 part of the read is kept: 39 bases, read in frame from the first base.

The receptor was isolated from a human donor who was either an allogeneic HSCT recipient or a stem cell or donor lymphocyte infusion donor (not recorded which). It is not recorded whose cells these are; they may come from a transplant donor. Recombination linked TRBV27 to TRBJ1-1; TRBD1 is a weak D gene call, 6 bases matching. The sequenced sample consisted of blood, either unsorted or a sorted T cell fraction (not recorded which). The CDR3 reads as follows: CASSLRGYTEAFF. Read as DNA, the sequence is TGTGCCAGCAGTTTAAGGGGGTACACTGAAGCTTTCTTT.